Shown below are 4 T cell receptor beta chains from a single sample sequenced in a study of blood T cell repertoires in COVID-19 (dated by TCRdb to about 2020). Library method: the immunoSEQ multiplex PCR assay. Entries here come from immuneACCESS through TCRdb and include only in-frame sequences with V and J called. Some clones fail to appear in such tables; in the studies checked, an unresolved V gene covers under half of the shortfall, and the cause of the remainder is unknown. This sample holds roughly 230,000 clones; around 83% were observed only once. Jointly, the top ten make up roughly 7.8% of the sample. Input material: peripheral blood. These receptors were collected from a man between 40 and 49 years old with active or convalescent COVID-19.

The chain employs TRBV30 and TRBJ1-5, with unresolved D. Trimming cost V 2 bases and J 7 bases, with 12 bases left between them. Germline V gene lookup returns CDR1 GTSNPN and CDR2 SVGIG (reference sequence). There are 13 residues in the CDR3. The CDR3 is CAWSPLGGQPQHF. Here the CDR3 DNA reads TGTGCCTGGAGTCCTCTCGGAGGGCAGCCCCAGCATTTT.

V usage is TRBV4-1 and J usage is TRBJ2-3; D perhaps matches TRBD1 (5 bases). This CDR3 is 15 amino acids long. Trimming shortened V by 0 bases and J by 2 bases, and 9 bases separated the two germline ends. Looked up from germline, CDR1 is MGHRA and CDR2 is YSYEKL. The CDR3 DNA reads TGCGCCAGCAGCCAAGATAGGGGCTACACAGATACGCAGTATTTT. Its protein product is CASSQDRGYTDTQYF.

This clone appeared a few times. This chain links TRBV12-3 or TRBV12-4 with TRBJ1-5; D might be TRBD1 (6 bases). The CDR3 length is 13 residues. V dropped 3 bases and J dropped 3 bases, with 6 bases sitting between them. The CDR3 spells CASSLGHNQPQHF. The DNA for the CDR3 is TGTGCCAGCAGTTTGGGACACAATCAGCCCCAGCATTTT.

This chain links TRBV24-1 with TRBJ1-2; D call uncertain. Trimming pared 3 bases from V and 4 bases from J, leaving 8 bases between. This CDR3 spans 13 amino acids. The V gene's germline CDR1 is KGHDR and CDR2 SFDVKD. CDR3 region: CATSDRRVYGYTF. DNA of the CDR3: TGTGCCACCAGTGATAGGCGGGTCTATGGCTACACCTTC.